The present TCR beta chain was sequenced within a study of blood T cell repertoires in COVID-19 (dated by TCRdb to 2018 to 2020). Looking at the study overall: Samples covering the acute and convalescent phases of COVID-19 were provided by collaborators in the United States, Italy and Spain. The prospective study material was composed of cDNA or gDNA derived from T cells, B-cell-depleted T cells, or PBMCs. Samples came from the ongoing ImmuneRACE study (first 160 participants) plus 1,254 subjects from 6 global collaborators. Sample metadata almost always included a de-identified subject ID, COVID-19 status, age in years and sex. Deeply sampled blood TCRbeta repertoires from subjects exposed to, actively infected with, or recovered from COVID-19 were included in the dataset. A freely available public database, intended as a resource for researchers studying the immune response to SARS-CoV-2, is where the repertoires were released. Where available, HLA class I and class II types were obtained from metadata supplied by the sample provider rather than from assay-based typing. Points the paper makes about the study in general: How much clinical and demographic metadata was included differed by source and by participant, and the metadata was provided uncurated.

Participants in the prospective study were enrolled through a virtual design, were aged about 18 to 89 years, and lived in fewer than 30 United States geographic areas. Cohort assignment in the prospective study relied on participant-reported clinical history from a screening survey and a study questionnaire. ImmuneRACE Cohort 3 recovered participants were defined by two consecutive negative NP/OP PCR tests, healthcare professional clearance, or symptom resolution. In the prospective study, mobile phlebotomists collected whole blood, serum and a nasopharyngeal or oropharyngeal swab from each participant. Over an approximately 2-month period, participants in the prospective study had the option of providing additional blood draws and questionnaires. Blood samples from the prospective study were shipped frozen or at room temperature prior to DNA extraction. TCRbeta CDR3 regions were amplified from genomic DNA by means of the immunoSEQ Assay, a bias-controlled multiplex PCR. The authors processed their data as follows. Nucleated cell counts per sample were estimated from amplification of reference gene primers within the assay. To quantify the absolute abundance of each unique TCRbeta CDR3 rearrangement, sequence reads were collapsed and filtered. For each sample, productive Simpson clonality was calculated by taking the square root of Simpson's diversity index across productive rearrangements. TCRdb mirrors the immuneACCESS table, restricted to in-frame sequences. Some clones are absent from its copies; in checked studies, under half trace to an unresolved V gene, and the reason for the others is unknown. The DNA gave D and trimming, while V, J and clone size come from that table. Present in this sample are approximately 200,000 clones, roughly 86% of which were seen just once. In total, the top ten clones hold more than 7.5% of the sample.

The CDR3 contains 15 residues, cysteine and phenylalanine counted. Kept here is only the CDR3 DNA, which spans 45 bases and is read in frame from base 1. The germline V gene (reference sequence) sets CDR1 to PRHDT and CDR2 to FYEKMQ. V and J are truncated by 5 bases and 8 bases respectively, leaving an intervening sequence of 19 bases. Note on this clone: Its cognate antigen has yet to be identified. No much larger clone is present one base from it, and per-base qualities are unavailable.

The sequence came from a woman aged 30 to 39 who had recovered from COVID-19. Recombination linked TRBV13 to TRBJ2-1, with the identity of the D gene unclear. Sequences were obtained from PBMCs or T cells enriched from blood (not recorded which). The sequenced DNA: TGTGCCAGCAGCCCCCGCCTTACTCAGACTCATGAGCAGTTCTTC. This encodes CASSPRLTQTHEQFF.